The source of this T cell receptor (beta chain) is a study of blood T cell repertoires in COVID-19. Study in general: Some COVID-19 samples were acute and others convalescent; all came from the United States, Italy and Spain. Sources were T cells, B-cell-depleted T cells, or PBMCs; the material itself was cDNA or gDNA.

V dropped 1 base and J dropped 0 bases, with 7 bases sitting between them. CDR3 length: 14 amino acids. Germline assignment: CDR1 SGDLS and CDR2 YYNGEE. The data were produced by immunoSEQ multiplex PCR, yet TCRdb's version contains in-frame clones alone and is incomplete. The table includes approximately 200,000 clones, around 85% detected once. The TCR comes from a woman aged 40 to 50 with acute COVID-19. The specimen sequenced was PBMCs or T cells enriched from blood (not recorded which). The chain carries TRBV9 and TRBJ1-1; D unclear. The CDR3 DNA follows: TGTGCCAGCAGCGTAAGCGCTATGAACACTGAAGCTTTCTTT. Amino acid sequence: CASSVSAMNTEAFF.